A single T cell receptor (beta chain) is shown here with its context. This clone was seen a handful of times. Its antigen remains undetermined. Base qualities were left out, and no much larger clone turns up one base away. This entry is derived from a study of blood T cell repertoires in COVID-19 (dated by TCRdb to 2020 to 2022). Regarding the complete study: Samples covering the acute and convalescent phases of COVID-19 were provided by collaborators in the United States, Italy and Spain. The prospective study material was composed of cDNA or gDNA derived from T cells, B-cell-depleted T cells, or PBMCs. Deeply sampled blood TCRbeta repertoires from subjects exposed to, actively infected with, or recovered from COVID-19 were included in the dataset. The repertoires were released in a freely available public database intended as a resource for research on the immune response to SARS-CoV-2. Samples were obtained from the ongoing ImmuneRACE study (first 160 participants) and from about 1,300 subjects provided by 6 global collaborators. A de-identified subject ID, COVID-19 status, age in years and sex were almost always included in the sample metadata. HLA class I and class II types, where available, came from metadata supplied by the sample provider rather than from assay-based typing. The paper's findings and limits, for the study overall: The quantity of clinical and demographic metadata differed by source and by participant and was supplied without curation.

Whole blood was collected in K2EDTA tubes by collaborating institutions according to the institutions' own protocols. Collaborator samples were shipped for TCRbeta analysis as frozen whole blood, isolated PBMCs, or DNA extracted from either sample type. TCRbeta CDR3 regions were amplified from genomic DNA using the immunoSEQ Assay, a bias-controlled multiplex PCR. Per the authors' processing: Within the assay, amplification of reference gene primers was used to estimate how many nucleated cells each sample contained. Sequence reads were collapsed and filtered to measure the absolute abundance of every unique TCRbeta CDR3 rearrangement. For each sample, productive Simpson clonality was calculated as the square root of Simpson's diversity index across productive rearrangements. TCRdb obtained this table from immuneACCESS and retained in-frame rearrangements with V and J assigned. These tables miss some clones; where compared with another copy, unresolved V genes account for less than half of the shortfall, and the remainder is unexplained. The DNA gave D and trimming, while V, J and clone size come from that table. This sample lists some 200,000 clones; approximately 89% were detected once. The ten largest clones represent 4.8% of the sample.

The clonotype originates from a woman between 35 and 50 years old with acute or convalescent COVID-19. The material sequenced was peripheral blood.

Here is the DNA: TGTGCCAGCAGCTTAGCGTCACAGAGAAATGAAAAACTGTTTTTT. It translates as CASSLASQRNEKLFF. This sequence uses TRBV7-2 and TRBJ1-4; a confident D gene designation cannot be given. In the germline V gene, CDR1 corresponds to SGHTA and CDR2 to FQGNSA. Trimming costs V 0 bases and J 5 bases, and their ends lie 10 bases apart. The CDR3 holds 15 amino acids from the cysteine to the phenylalanine. The retained sequence is limited to the CDR3, 45 bases, with the frame set at the first base. Where the CDR3 stops, the reference TRBV7-2 and TRBJ1-4 genes take over; the full variable domain is GAGVSQSPSNKVTEKGKDVELRCDPISGHTALYWYRQSLGQGLEFLIYFQGNSAPDKSGLPSDRFSAERTGGSVSTLTIQRTQQEDSAVYLCASSLASQRNEKLFFGSGTQLSVL.